A single count supports the clone carrying this T cell receptor (beta chain). This entry comes from a study of cytomegalovirus exposure and HLA in healthy donors. J gave up 1 base and V 5 bases, and 7 bases lay outside the gene matches. The CDR3 runs 16 residues. Germline V gives CDR1 SGHTA, CDR2 FQGTGA. Data came from immunoSEQ multiplex PCR; TCRdb stores just in-frame clones and leaves some out. The repertoire consists of approximately 140,000 clones, with about 90% occurring once and the leading ten covering just under 8%. Sequenced material: PBMCs. The receptor was derived from a woman in her late teens or twenties in good health and CMV-seropositive. V gene TRBV7-3 combines with J gene TRBJ2-2; 7 bases are a match to TRBD2. The CDR3 here is CASSHVERGNTGELFF. CDR3 nucleotides: TGTGCCAGCAGCCACGTGGAGCGGGGGAACACCGGGGAGCTGTTTTTT.